These 7 T cell receptor beta chains came from one sample sequenced in a study of blood T cell repertoires in COVID-19 (dated by TCRdb to 2020 to 2021). Libraries came from the immunoSEQ multiplex PCR assay. The clones in this table, taken by TCRdb from immuneACCESS, are in-frame only. Not every clone is retained; where verified, under half of the shortfall comes from an unresolved V gene, and the cause of the rest is unknown. In this sample the table shows around 230,000 clones, 70% to 90% of which occur a single time. The ten top clones hold 0.65% to 0.85% of the sample. Sequencing was done on a sample of peripheral blood. The receptor set was obtained from a man in his forties or fifties with acute or convalescent COVID-19.

Written as DNA, the CDR3 is TGTGCCAGCAGAAGGGAGACAGGGGGATTAACCCTCCACTTT. Translation: CASRRETGGLTLHF. This chain links TRBV6-5 with TRBJ1-6, with TRBD1 matching 9 bases. J was trimmed by 14 bases and V by 6 bases; bases with no gene match: 11. CDR3 length: 14 amino acids. Germline CDR1 reads MNHEY; CDR2 reads SVGAGI.

The chain links TRBV2 to TRBJ2-5; TRBD2 matches at 11 bases. Looked up from germline, CDR1 is SNHLY and CDR2 is FYNNEI. J was trimmed by 2 bases and V by 6 bases; bases with no gene match: 5. This CDR3 has 15 residues. CDR3 in amino acids: CASRHGTSGQETQYF. The DNA of the CDR3 is TGTGCCAGCAGACACGGGACTAGCGGACAAGAGACCCAGTACTTC. Filled out from reference TRBV2 and TRBJ2-5, the complete variable domain reads EPEVTQTPSHQVTQMGQEVILRCVPISNHLYFYWYRQILGQKVEFLVSFYNNEISEKSEIFDDQFSVERPDGSNFTLKIRSTKLEDSAMYFCASRHGTSGQETQYFGPGTRLLVL.

This clone was counted a few times. J is TRBJ2-7 and V is TRBV30; D is possibly TRBD2 (5 bases). CDR3 length: 15 amino acids. Germline V gives CDR1 GTSNPN, CDR2 SVGIG (reference sequence). V was cut by 3 bases and J by 7 bases, with 22 bases left in between. The CDR3 spells CAWRPGWERVREQYF. For the CDR3, the DNA is TGTGCCTGGAGGCCGGGTTGGGAGAGGGTCAGGGAGCAGTACTTC.

V gene TRBV7-9 combines with J gene TRBJ1-5; 7 bases line up with TRBD1. V was clipped by 5 bases and J by 6 bases; unmatched bases: 10. CDR1 and CDR2 (germline): SEHNR, FQNEAQ (reference sequence). The CDR3 sequence is 15 residues long. The CDR3, as DNA: TGTGCCAGCAGCCCGGCGGGTAGGGGGCCTCAGCCCCAGCATTTT. Translated, it gives CASSPAGRGPQPQHF.

The chain recombines TRBV6-5 with TRBJ1-2, with D maybe TRBD1 (6 bases). V dropped 8 bases and J dropped 2 bases, with 9 bases sitting between them. The V gene's germline CDR1 is MNHEY and CDR2 SVGAGI. This CDR3 region has 12 residues. The CDR3 sequence: CASHTGNYGYTF. The CDR3 DNA is TGTGCCAGCCATACAGGGAACTATGGCTACACCTTC.

The chain carries TRBV6-1 and TRBJ2-7; D gene uncertain. The CDR3 has 12 amino acids. Trimming cost V 2 bases and J 8 bases, with 10 bases left between them. Per the germline V gene, CDR1 is MNHNS and CDR2 is SASEGT. CDR3 DNA: TGTGCCAGCAGTGAAAATATCCCCCAGCAGTACTTC. As protein: CASSENIPQQYF.

V and J are TRBV27 and TRBJ2-1; no clear D gene. V was clipped by 2 bases and J by 4 bases, with 15 bases between them. This CDR3 has 16 amino acids. Germline V lookup: CDR1 MNHEY, CDR2 SMNVEV (reference sequence). The CDR3 region is CASSLVPFSYYNEQFF. The CDR3 DNA reads as TGTGCCAGCAGTTTAGTCCCGTTTTCGTATTACAATGAGCAGTTCTTC.